This T cell receptor beta chain stems from a study of shared clonotypes between healthy human individuals. The CDR3 is 12 amino acids. In germline, CDR1 is MNHNS, CDR2 SASEGT. Trimming cost V 7 bases and J 5 bases, with 11 bases left between them. The table came from immunoSEQ multiplex PCR; TCRdb's copy has only in-frame clones and leaves some out. The sample holds 2 million to 2.5 million clones, roughly 94% seen once. The specimen sequenced was naive CD4+ T cells sorted from blood. As for subset: CD45RA+ positively selected. This TCR was recovered from a man younger than 35 in good health. This rearrangement joins TRBV6-1 to TRBJ2-5; no definite D call. The CDR3 nucleotides read TGTGCCAGCATCTCGGACGGGGAGACCCAGTACTTC. Its protein product is CASISDGETQYF.